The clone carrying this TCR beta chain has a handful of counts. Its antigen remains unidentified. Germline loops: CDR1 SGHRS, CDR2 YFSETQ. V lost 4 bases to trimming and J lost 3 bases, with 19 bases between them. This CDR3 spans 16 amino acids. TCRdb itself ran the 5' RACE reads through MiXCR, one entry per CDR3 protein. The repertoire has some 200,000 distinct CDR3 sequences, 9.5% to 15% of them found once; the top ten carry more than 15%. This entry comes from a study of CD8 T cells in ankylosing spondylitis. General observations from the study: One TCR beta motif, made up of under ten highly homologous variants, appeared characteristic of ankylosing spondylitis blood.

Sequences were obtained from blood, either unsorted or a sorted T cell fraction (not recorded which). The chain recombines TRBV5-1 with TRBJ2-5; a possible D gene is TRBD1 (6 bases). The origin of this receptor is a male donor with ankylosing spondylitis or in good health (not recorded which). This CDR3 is CASSRWIQGTKETQYF. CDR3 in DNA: TGCGCCAGCAGCCGATGGATACAGGGAACAAAAGAGACCCAGTACTTC. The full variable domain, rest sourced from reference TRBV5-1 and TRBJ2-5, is KAGVTQTPRYLIKTRGQQVTLSCSPISGHRSVSWYQQTPGQGLQFLFEYFSETQRNKGNFPGRFSGRQFSNSRSEMNVSTLELGDSALYLCASSRWIQGTKETQYFGPGTRLLVL.